A selection of T cell receptor beta chains follows, all from one sample in a study of blood T cell repertoires in COVID-19. Sequencing was performed with immunoSEQ multiplex PCR; in TCRdb, only in-frame clones are kept and a portion is missing. The table includes about 93,000 clones, about 77% detected once. Sample: peripheral blood. The receptors originated from a human donor in a cohort sampled during active COVID-19. Both conserved end residues are part of each CDR3. A D gene is named only where the DNA matches it firmly. Where a row states a size, it is once, few, many or the class of an expanded clone; other rows omit it.

J,V,D,size,CDR3,DNA
TRBJ2-1,TRBV7-6,TRBD2,.,CASSPVGSGANEQFF,TGTGCCAGCAGCCCTGTGGGTAGCGGGGCCAATGAGCAGTTCTTC
TRBJ1-6,TRBV19,TRBD1,.,CASSIETGALRALHF,TGTGCCAGTAGTATAGAGACAGGGGCCCTTCGGGCCCTCCACTTT
TRBJ1-3,TRBV15,.,.,CATSRGQNAGNTIYF,TGTGCCACCAGCAGAGGACAAAATGCTGGAAACACCATATATTTT
TRBJ2-3,TRBV6-5,TRBD2,.,CASRRTSGSTDTQYF,TGTGCCAGCAGGAGGACTAGCGGGAGCACAGATACGCAGTATTTT
TRBJ2-1,TRBV11-2,.,once,CASSASSLAYNEQFF,TGTGCCAGCAGCGCATCCTCACTAGCTTACAATGAGCAGTTCTTC
TRBJ2-1,TRBV5-1,.,.,CASRSRVDNEQFF,TGCGCCAGCAGAAGCAGGGTGGACAATGAGCAGTTCTTC
TRBJ2-7,TRBV2,.,once,CASSGFYEQYF,TGTGCCAGCAGCGGTTTCTACGAGCAGTACTTC
TRBJ1-2,TRBV19,TRBD1,.,CASSPGQGKNYGYTF,TGTGCCAGTAGTCCCGGACAGGGCAAGAACTATGGCTACACCTTC
TRBJ2-7,TRBV5-1,.,.,CASSLAPTANYEQYF,TGCGCCAGCAGCTTGGCCCCGACAGCGAACTACGAGCAGTACTTC
TRBJ2-1,TRBV19,TRBD2,.,CASSIWGLAGGPNEQFF,TGTGCCAGTAGTATCTGGGGACTAGCGGGAGGGCCTAATGAGCAGTTCTTC
TRBJ2-1,TRBV19,.,.,CASSPSTMSYPPGQFF,TGTGCCAGTAGTCCTAGCACTATGTCGTATCCCCCGGGGCAGTTCTTC
TRBJ2-2,TRBV5-1,.,.,CASSWQGGDTGELFF,TGCGCCAGCAGCTGGCAGGGGGGAGATACCGGGGAGCTGTTTTTT
TRBJ2-1,TRBV6-6,TRBD2,.,CASSQTSGSNNEQFF,TGTGCCAGCAGCCAAACTAGCGGAAGTAACAATGAGCAGTTCTTC
TRBJ1-1,TRBV6-5,.,once,CASSFGTYTEAFF,TGTGCCAGCAGTTTTGGGACATACACTGAAGCTTTCTTT
TRBJ1-1,TRBV19,.,few,CASSNPNRRGTEAFF,TGTGCCAGTAGTAACCCCAACAGGCGGGGCACTGAAGCTTTCTTT
TRBJ1-4,TRBV5-1,.,.,CASSLDTTNEKLFF,TGCGCCAGCAGCTTGGATACAACTAATGAAAAACTGTTTTTT
TRBJ2-3,TRBV3-1/TRBV3-2,.,.,CASSPYERQGTDTQYF,TGTGCCAGCAGCCCGTACGAGAGACAGGGCACAGATACGCAGTATTTT
TRBJ2-7,TRBV12-3/TRBV12-4,.,few,CASSPRYSYEQYF,TGTGCCAGCAGTCCCAGGTACTCCTACGAGCAGTACTTC
TRBJ2-7,TRBV2,.,.,CASRDETRFQYF,TGTGCCAGCAGGGATGAGACTAGGTTTCAGTACTTC
TRBJ2-4,TRBV5-1,.,.,CASSLTGGGTKNIQYF,TGCGCCAGCAGCTTGACAGGGGGAGGGACCAAAAACATTCAGTACTTC
TRBJ1-6,TRBV3-1/TRBV3-2,.,.,CASSQGWSSPLHF,TGTGCCAGCAGCCAAGGATGGAGTTCACCCCTCCACTTT
TRBJ1-6,TRBV5-4,TRBD1,few,CASSRGDRGNSPLHF,TGTGCCAGCAGCCGGGGGGACAGGGGTAATTCACCCCTCCACTTT
TRBJ2-1,TRBV5-8,.,.,CASSPLTVYNEQFF,TGTGCCAGCAGCCCACTCACTGTATACAATGAGCAGTTCTTC
TRBJ1-6,TRBV27,TRBD1,.,CASSTGQGNSPLHF,TGTGCCAGCAGTACAGGACAGGGAAATTCACCCCTCCACTTT
TRBJ2-2,TRBV6-2/TRBV6-3,TRBD2,.,CASSYSSGRANTGELFF,TGTGCCAGCAGTTACTCTAGCGGGAGGGCTAACACCGGGGAGCTGTTTTTT
TRBJ2-4,TRBV2,.,.,CASSEASADKNIQYF,TGTGCCAGCAGTGAGGCTAGCGCCGACAAAAACATTCAGTACTTC
TRBJ2-1,TRBV7-3,TRBD2,.,CASSSTSGRALSREQFF,TGTGCCAGCAGCTCTACTAGCGGGAGGGCCCTTTCGAGGGAGCAGTTCTTC
TRBJ2-1,TRBV7-9,.,.,CASSLDRSTDEQFF,TGTGCCAGCAGTCTCGACAGATCCACTGATGAGCAGTTCTTC